Each of the 15 T cell receptor beta chains below was sequenced from the same sample in a study of T cell repertoires in cytomegalovirus infection. TCRdb itself ran the reads through MiXCR, one entry per CDR3 protein. The table includes 100,000 to 150,000 distinct CDR3 sequences, 8% to 9% detected once. The sample taken for sequencing was PBMCs. These receptors came from a human donor in good health (CMV status not recorded). Some clones in this sample may be carry-over from other donors' samples.

The sample holds many counts of this clonotype. The chain is built from TRBV7-8 and TRBJ2-1, with 7 bases aligning to TRBD1. The V gene's germline CDR1 is SGHVS and CDR2 FQNEAQ. This CDR3 region has 15 residues. V dropped 1 base and J dropped 7; count of bases not matched to a gene: 7. The CDR3 sequence is CASSLEGGPGNEQFF. In nucleotides, the CDR3 is TGTGCCAGCAGCTTAGAAGGGGGCCCCGGTAATGAGCAGTTCTTC.

This clonotype appeared a few times. The chain recombines TRBV4-2 with TRBJ2-3; D may match TRBD1 or TRBD2 (6 bases each). The CDR3 length is 15 residues. V dropped 0 bases and J dropped 4 bases, with 11 bases sitting between them. Per germline, CDR1 LGHNA and CDR2 YNFKEQ. CDR3 protein: CASSQDPRGADTQYF. The DNA of the CDR3 is TGTGCCAGCAGCCAAGATCCTAGGGGGGCAGATACGCAGTATTTT.

This clonotype has a count of ten or more. This chain links TRBV4-2 with TRBJ2-7, with D tentatively TRBD1 (5 bases). Trimming cost V 1 base and J 4 bases, with 11 bases left between them. Germline CDR1 reads LGHNA; CDR2 reads YNFKEQ. The CDR3 consists of 14 residues. This CDR3 reads CASSQVPDKYEQYF. The CDR3, as DNA: TGTGCCAGCAGCCAAGTCCCGGACAAGTACGAGCAGTACTTC.

This clonotype was found a few times. V usage is TRBV5-1 and J usage is TRBJ1-1; possibly TRBD1 for D (5 bases). Trimming took off 4 bases at V and 0 bases at J, with 10 bases between the two ends. Germline CDR1 and CDR2: SGHRS and YFSETQ. This CDR3 is 14 amino acids long. In DNA, the CDR3 is TGCGCCAGCAGCGTGGGACTCATGAACACTGAAGCTTTCTTT. Translated, it gives CASSVGLMNTEAFF.

A word on this clonotype: This may be a read error, as it is one base from a much larger clone. The DNA is left out, because the CDR3 cannot be placed on it with certainty; the CDR3 is given as TCRdb lists it. The V gene is TRBV12-3 or TRBV12-4, the J gene TRBJ2-7; the tabulated D call, TRBD1, remains unverified against the DNA. The CDR3 length equals 13 residues, ends included. The CDR3 reads CASILETGVIQYF.

This clonotype was seen many times. V gene TRBV10-3 combines with J gene TRBJ2-3; D unresolved. Germline V gene sequence: CDR1 ENHRY, CDR2 SYGVKD. Between the trimmed V and J ends, which lost 4 bases and 3 bases, there was a span of 5 bases. This CDR3 has 12 residues. Here the CDR3 reads CAISGDTDTQYF. CDR3 DNA: TGTGCCATCAGTGGCGATACAGATACGCAGTATTTT.

This clonotype was recorded many times. The CDR3 protein is CATQLAGGADTQYF. Written as DNA, the CDR3 is TGTGCCACCCAACTAGCGGGGGGAGCGGATACGCAGTATTTT. The chain recombines TRBV12-3 or TRBV12-4 with TRBJ2-3, with 12 bases aligning to TRBD2. The J segment lost 6 bases and the V segment lost 10 bases, leaving 8 bases of the junction unmatched. The CDR3 length is 14 residues.

This clonotype has ten or more counts. The chain carries TRBV20-1 and TRBJ2-3, with D tentatively TRBD1 or TRBD2 (6 bases each). The CDR3 spans 14 residues. Trimming cost V 3 bases and J 2 bases, with 12 bases left between them. Germline assignment: CDR1 DFQATT and CDR2 SNEGSKA (reference sequence). In nucleotides, the CDR3 is TGCAGTGCTAGGAGGGGGGCTGACACAGATACGCAGTATTTT. Its protein is CSARRGADTDTQYF.

Many counts were recorded for this clonotype. The rearrangement links TRBV10-3 to TRBJ2-7, with 7 positions matching TRBD1. V lost 2 bases to trimming and J lost 6 bases; unmatched junction nucleotides: 10. The CDR3 has 15 residues. The germline gives CDR1 ENHRY, CDR2 SYGVKD. The CDR3 DNA reads TGTGCCATCAGTGAGGTCCAGGGGGTGTTTTCCGAGCAGTACTTC. Its translation is CAISEVQGVFSEQYF.

This clonotype was counted many times. The DNA of the CDR3 is TGTGCCAGCAGCCAAGCCAGGCTACAAGATACGCAGTATTTT. It encodes CASSQARLQDTQYF. V usage is TRBV14 and J usage is TRBJ2-3, with D unresolved. Trimming cost V 1 base and J 5 bases, with 10 bases left between them. Germline V CDR1 and CDR2: SGHDN, FVKESK. This CDR3 has 14 amino acids.

The chain couples TRBV20-1 to TRBJ1-5; 11 bases align to TRBD1. CDR1 DFQATT and CDR2 SNEGSKA come from the germline V gene (reference sequence). The ends lost 3 bases at V and 4 bases at J; junction bases unmatched: 8. There are 16 residues in the CDR3. The CDR3 here is CSARGVRDRGNQPQHF. CDR3 DNA sequence: TGCAGTGCTAGGGGGGTCCGGGACAGGGGGAATCAGCCCCAGCATTTT.

This clonotype was observed many times. This rearrangement joins TRBV7-2 to TRBJ2-7, with 7 nucleotides matching TRBD2. V was pared by 4 bases and J by 3 bases, with 9 bases of the junction left unmatched. Germline V lookup: CDR1 SGHTA, CDR2 FQGNSA. The CDR3 has 15 residues. CDR3 in DNA: TGTGCCAGCAGCTCGTCTAGCGGAAACTACTACGAGCAGTACTTC. Amino acid sequence: CASSSSSGNYYEQYF. Based on the CDR3 plus reference TRBV7-2 and TRBJ2-7, the full variable domain is GAGVSQSPSNKVTEKGKDVELRCDPISGHTALYWYRQSLGQGLEFLIYFQGNSAPDKSGLPSDRFSAERTGGSVSTLTIQRTQQEDSAVYLCASSSSSGNYYEQYFGPGTRLTVT.

This clonotype came up many times. The rearrangement links TRBV28 to TRBJ2-3; 8 bases agree with TRBD2. The CDR3 has 15 amino acids. V lost 4 bases and J lost 2; bases outside the gene matches: 5. Germline V gives CDR1 MDHEN, CDR2 SYDVKM. CDR3 in amino acids: CASSYAGGFTDTQYF. The DNA of the CDR3 is TGTGCCAGCAGTTACGCGGGGGGATTCACAGATACGCAGTATTTT.

There are a few counts of this clonotype. This CDR3 is CAISDSGTGNSPLHF. CDR3 DNA: TGTGCCATCAGTGACTCCGGGACAGGCAATTCACCCCTCCACTTT. The chain employs TRBV10-3 and TRBJ1-6; 8 bases align to TRBD1. This CDR3 is 15 amino acids long. The V gene end was trimmed by 3 bases and the J gene end by 7 bases; junction bases not matched to a gene: 5. Germline CDR1 reads ENHRY; CDR2 reads SYGVKD.

This clonotype was observed a few times. The rearrangement links TRBV9 to TRBJ2-3, with TRBD1 identical over 8 bases. The CDR3 contains 15 residues. Trimming removed 2 bases from V and 4 bases from J; junction bases left unmatched: 6. In germline, CDR1 is SGDLS, CDR2 YYNGEE. The CDR3 coding sequence is TGTGCCAGCAGCGTTTGGACAGGGAAATCAGATACGCAGTATTTT. Amino acids: CASSVWTGKSDTQYF.